Listed below are T cell receptor beta chains from one sample, sequenced in a study of blood T cell repertoires in COVID-19. Using immunoSEQ multiplex PCR, the repertoire was profiled, and TCRdb retains in-frame clones only, with some absent. Of about 240,000 clones in the sample, roughly 80% were seen once. Sequencing was carried out using peripheral blood. These receptors all come from a young woman with acute or convalescent COVID-19. The CDR3 runs from the conserved cysteine through the conserved F or W. D genes are given only for firm matches. Size is stated for part of the rows, as once, few or many counts, or as a class when the clone is expanded.

J,V,D,size,DNA,CDR3
TRBJ1-1,TRBV2,.,.,TGTGCCACCCAACGGTTTTTTGGCACTGAAGCTTTCTTT,CATQRFFGTEAFF
TRBJ2-7,TRBV6-5,TRBD1,.,TGTGCCAGCATGGGGACAGGGATGTACGAGCAGTACTTC,CASMGTGMYEQYF
TRBJ2-1,TRBV16,.,once,TGTGCCAGCAGCCGAACTAGTTCCAATGAGCAGTTCTTC,CASSRTSSNEQFF
TRBJ2-7,TRBV10-3,.,.,TGTGCCATCAGTGAGGGGGGGAGTGTCTCCTACGAGCAGTACTTC,CAISEGGSVSYEQYF
TRBJ1-4,TRBV5-1,TRBD1,.,TGCGCCAGCAGCTTAGGGACAGGGGTAGAAAAACTGTTTTTT,CASSLGTGVEKLFF
TRBJ1-2,TRBV12-3/TRBV12-4,.,.,TGTGCCAGCAGCAGGACAGTCTATGGCTACACCTTC,CASSRTVYGYTF
TRBJ1-3,TRBV7-6,.,.,TGTGCCAGCAGCCGTGACACGTCTGGAAACACCATATATTTT,CASSRDTSGNTIYF
TRBJ1-1,TRBV11-3,TRBD1,.,TGTGCCAGCAGCTTCGACAGGGACACTGAAGCTTTCTTT,CASSFDRDTEAFF
TRBJ2-5,TRBV2,TRBD1,.,TGTGCCAGCAGTCAAGGGACAGGGGGCCACGAAGAGACCCAGTACTTC,CASSQGTGGHEETQYF
TRBJ2-6,TRBV3-1/TRBV3-2,TRBD1,.,TGTGCCAGCAGCCAAGACCGACAGGGGAGTCCCTCTTCTGGGGCCAACGTCCTGACTTTC,CASSQDRQGSPSSGANVLTF
TRBJ2-2,TRBV6-2/TRBV6-3,.,.,TGTGCCAGCAGTCCGGTGGTAGCGGCAAAAACCGGGGAGCTGTTTTTT,CASSPVVAAKTGELFF
TRBJ2-1,TRBV24-1,.,.,TGTGCCACCAGTGATTTCCCCCAAGAGGATGAGCAGTTCTTC,CATSDFPQEDEQFF
TRBJ1-1,TRBV18,.,.,TGTGCCAGCTCATCCTGGACATCCAACACTGAAGCTTTCTTT,CASSSWTSNTEAFF
TRBJ2-7,TRBV30,.,.,TGTGCCTGGAGTGTGCCAGGTCACTACGAGCAGTACTTC,CAWSVPGHYEQYF
TRBJ2-7,TRBV3-1/TRBV3-2,.,.,TGTGCCAGCAGCCAAGGGTGGGGCAGGAACGAGCAGTACTTC,CASSQGWGRNEQYF
TRBJ2-7,TRBV7-2,TRBD2,.,TGTGCCAGCAGCTTAGCCGGGTCTAGCGGAAACGTGGGCGAGCAGTACTTC,CASSLAGSSGNVGEQYF
TRBJ1-5,TRBV3-1/TRBV3-2,.,.,TGTGCCAGCAGCCAGGCCACAGGGAGCAATCAGCCCCAGCATTTT,CASSQATGSNQPQHF
TRBJ1-1,TRBV30,.,.,TGTGCCTGGAGTGTGGGGGCTTCTATGAACACTGAAGCTTTCTTT,CAWSVGASMNTEAFF
TRBJ2-5,TRBV18,.,few,TGTGCCAGCTCACTCCGGACAGCTCAAGAGACCCAGTACTTC,CASSLRTAQETQYF
TRBJ1-1,TRBV7-2,.,.,TGTGCCAGCAGCCAGGGTTCGCGGACTGAAGCTTTCTTT,CASSQGSRTEAFF
TRBJ2-7,TRBV3-1/TRBV3-2,TRBD2,.,TGTGCCAGCAGCCGGACTAGCGGGAGCTCCTACGAGCAGTACTTC,CASSRTSGSSYEQYF
TRBJ2-3,TRBV18,.,.,TGTGCCAGCTCACCAGGGTTGGACACCCGCACAGATACGCAGTATTTT,CASSPGLDTRTDTQYF
TRBJ2-5,TRBV6-1,.,.,TGTGCCAGCAGTGAACAGGGAAGAGAGACCCAGTACTTC,CASSEQGRETQYF
TRBJ2-7,TRBV10-3,TRBD1,.,TGTGCCATCCACCCCTCCGGGACAGGAACTTACGAGCAGTACTTC,CAIHPSGTGTYEQYF
TRBJ2-1,TRBV27,TRBD1,.,TGTGCCAGCAGTTTACCTGACAGGGATATTGAGCAGTTCTTC,CASSLPDRDIEQFF
TRBJ1-1,TRBV6-1,TRBD1,once,TGTGCCAGCAGTGAATGGGGACAGGGGGCCGAGGCTTTCTTT,CASSEWGQGAEAFF
TRBJ2-1,TRBV5-1,TRBD2,.,TGCGCCAGCGCCGAATTCGCCGGGACTAGCGGAGGGAGACAGTTCTTC,CASAEFAGTSGGRQFF
TRBJ2-3,TRBV4-3,TRBD2,.,TGCGCCAGCAGCCAAGATCTGGTTAGCGGGAGGATAGGTAAAGGAACAGATACGCAGTATTTT,CASSQDLVSGRIGKGTDTQYF
TRBJ1-1,TRBV10-3,.,.,TGTGCCATCAGTGATATACAGACAAACACTGAAGCTTTCTTT,CAISDIQTNTEAFF
TRBJ1-4,TRBV7-9,TRBD1,.,TGTGCCAGCAGCCCCCGACAGGGCCCAACTAATGAAAAACTGTTTTTT,CASSPRQGPTNEKLFF
TRBJ2-3,TRBV5-1,TRBD2,.,TGCGCCAGCAGCTTAGCGGGAGTTGGAGATACGCAGTATTTT,CASSLAGVGDTQYF
TRBJ1-4,TRBV7-9,.,few,TGTGCCAGCAGCTTAGGACAGTTCACTAATGAAAAACTGTTTTTT,CASSLGQFTNEKLFF
TRBJ1-4,TRBV12-5,.,.,TGTGCTAGTGGTTTGGTAGCAGGGGTAAAGATGAGCGGTGAAAAACTGTTTTTT,CASGLVAGVKMSGEKLFF
TRBJ2-7,TRBV25-1,TRBD2,few,TGTGCCAGCAGTGACCCCTCAGGGAGGGATTGGGAGCAGTACTTC,CASSDPSGRDWEQYF
TRBJ2-3,TRBV11-2,TRBD2,.,TGTGCCAGCAGCCCGAGACCACAGCGGGAGGGCCTTTATACGCAGTATTTT,CASSPRPQREGLYTQYF
TRBJ1-5,TRBV7-2,.,.,TGTGCCAGCAGCTTAAGCACTGTTAATCAGCCCCAGCATTTT,CASSLSTVNQPQHF
TRBJ2-1,TRBV4-1,TRBD1,.,TGCGCCAGCAGCCCCGGGACAGGGGTCTACAATGAGCAGTTCTTC,CASSPGTGVYNEQFF
TRBJ2-7,TRBV5-6,TRBD2,.,TGTGCCAGCACTGAGCCGGAAGTCCCACTAGCGGGAGCATGGGCCGAGCAGTACTTC,CASTEPEVPLAGAWAEQYF
TRBJ2-3,TRBV19,TRBD2,.,TGTGCCAGTAGTATCTCTAGCGGGGGTCCAGATACGCAGTATTTT,CASSISSGGPDTQYF
TRBJ2-3,TRBV2,TRBD2,.,TGTGCCAGCAGGCCGTTCACTAGCGGGAGCACAGATACGCAGTATTTT,CASRPFTSGSTDTQYF
TRBJ1-1,TRBV15,TRBD1,.,TGTGCCACCAGCAGAGCCCTGGGGACAGGAGCTGAAGCTTTCTTT,CATSRALGTGAEAFF
TRBJ1-1,TRBV19,TRBD1,.,TGTGCCAGTAGTGCCCGACAGGGGATGAACACTGAAGCTTTCTTT,CASSARQGMNTEAFF
TRBJ2-1,TRBV10-3,TRBD2,.,TGTGCCATCAGTGCAAACCAAGGACTAGCGGGTAACAATGAGCAGTTCTTC,CAISANQGLAGNNEQFF
TRBJ2-7,TRBV13,TRBD1,.,TGTGCCAGCAGCTCGAGGGACAGGGACAAGTACTTC,CASSSRDRDKYF
TRBJ1-1,TRBV10-1,.,.,TGCGCCAGTAAGGAGCGGGTAAACACTGAAGCTTTCTTT,CASKERVNTEAFF
TRBJ2-7,TRBV28,TRBD1,.,TGTGCCAGCAGTTTACCCCCTGACAGGGGGCGCCGGGGCGAGCAGTACTTC,CASSLPPDRGRRGEQYF
TRBJ2-5,TRBV13,.,.,TGTGCCAGCAGCACACGACAGGATGCTGAGACCCAGTACTTC,CASSTRQDAETQYF
TRBJ2-7,TRBV13,.,.,TGTGCCAGCAGCCAATCCAGAGGAGAGCAGTACTTC,CASSQSRGEQYF
TRBJ1-6,TRBV15,.,.,TGTGCCAGCCGGGCCGAGACAGGAGGAAATTCACCCCTCCACTTT,CASRAETGGNSPLHF
TRBJ1-4,TRBV5-4,TRBD1,.,TGTGCCAGCAGCTCAAGGACAGGGGCCGGGTTTAATGAAAAACTGTTTTTT,CASSSRTGAGFNEKLFF
TRBJ2-7,TRBV27,.,.,TGTGCCAGCAGTACATGGGGGACGGGACACTCCTACGAGCAGTACTTC,CASSTWGTGHSYEQYF
TRBJ2-1,TRBV5-1,TRBD1,once,TGCGCCAGCAGCTTGACCGGGACAGGGGGCCGGGGTGAGCAGTTCTTC,CASSLTGTGGRGEQFF
TRBJ1-5,TRBV6-5,.,few,TGTGCCAGCAGTTCCACAGGGCCGAATCAGCCCCAGCATTTT,CASSSTGPNQPQHF
TRBJ1-6,TRBV6-5,.,few,TGTGCCAGCAGTTACGGTTCAGATTCACCCCTCCACTTT,CASSYGSDSPLHF
TRBJ1-2,TRBV5-1,.,.,TGCGCCAGCAGCTCAGGACTGCAATACTATGGCTACACCTTC,CASSSGLQYYGYTF
TRBJ2-1,TRBV18,TRBD1,.,TGTGCCAGCTCACGGGGGGACAGGGGGCCCGAGCAGTTCTTC,CASSRGDRGPEQFF
TRBJ2-2,TRBV5-1,TRBD1,once,TGCGCCAGCAGCCTAGGACAGGGCTGGACCGGGGAGCTGTTTTTT,CASSLGQGWTGELFF
TRBJ2-7,TRBV25-1,TRBD2,.,TGTGCCAGCAGTCCCGGACTAGCGGATGATACCTACGAGCAGTACTTC,CASSPGLADDTYEQYF
TRBJ1-1,TRBV2,TRBD1,.,TGTGCCACGTACCGGGACAGGGTTGTCGCTGAAGCTTTCTTT,CATYRDRVVAEAFF